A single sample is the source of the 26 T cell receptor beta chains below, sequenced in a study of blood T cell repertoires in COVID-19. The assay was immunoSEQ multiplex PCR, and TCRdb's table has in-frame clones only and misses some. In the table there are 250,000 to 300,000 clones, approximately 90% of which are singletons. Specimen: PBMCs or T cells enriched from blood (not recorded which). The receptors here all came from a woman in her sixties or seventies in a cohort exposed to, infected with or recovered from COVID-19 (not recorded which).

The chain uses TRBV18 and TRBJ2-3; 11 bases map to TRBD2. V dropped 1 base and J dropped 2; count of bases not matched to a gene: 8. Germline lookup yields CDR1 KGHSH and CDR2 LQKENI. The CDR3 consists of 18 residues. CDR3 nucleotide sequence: TGTGCCAGCTCACCACAAAATAGCGGGAGGGCCACCACAGATACGCAGTATTTT. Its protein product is CASSPQNSGRATTDTQYF.

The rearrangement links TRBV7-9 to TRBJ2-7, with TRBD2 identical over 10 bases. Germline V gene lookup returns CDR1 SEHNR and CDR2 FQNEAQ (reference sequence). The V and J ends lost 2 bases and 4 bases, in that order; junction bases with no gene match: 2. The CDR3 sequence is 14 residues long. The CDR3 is CASSLSSGRYEQYF. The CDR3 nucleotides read TGTGCCAGCAGCTTATCTAGCGGGAGATACGAGCAGTACTTC.

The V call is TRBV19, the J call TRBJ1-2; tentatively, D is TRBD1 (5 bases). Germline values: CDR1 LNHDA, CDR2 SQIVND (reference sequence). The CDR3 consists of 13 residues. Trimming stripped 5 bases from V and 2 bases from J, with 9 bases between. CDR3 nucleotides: TGTGCCAGTAGTCAGGGTCTGAACTATGGCTACACCTTC. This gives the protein CASSQGLNYGYTF.

The CDR3 nucleotides are TGTGCCAGCAGTTACTCCGGCCGACTAGAGACCCAGTACTTC. Translated: CASSYSGRLETQYF. The chain joins TRBV6-2 or TRBV6-3 to TRBJ2-5; no clear D gene. The CDR3 consists of 14 residues. Deletions cut 0 bases from V and 4 bases from J, with 9 bases between. Germline-derived CDR1 and CDR2 are MNHEY and SVGEGT.

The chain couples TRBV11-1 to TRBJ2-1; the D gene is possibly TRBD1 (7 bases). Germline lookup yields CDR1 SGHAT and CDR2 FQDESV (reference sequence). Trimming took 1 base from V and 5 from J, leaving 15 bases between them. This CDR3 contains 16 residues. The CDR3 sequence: CASSLDRGTAHNEQFF. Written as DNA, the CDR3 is TGTGCCAGCAGCTTAGATCGGGGGACAGCGCACAATGAGCAGTTCTTC. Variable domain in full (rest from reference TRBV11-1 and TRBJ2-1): EAEVAQSPRYKITEKSQAVAFWCDPISGHATLYWYRQILGQGPELLVQFQDESVVDDSQLPKDRFSAERLKGVDSTLKIQPAELGDSAMYLCASSLDRGTAHNEQFFGPGTRLTVL.

CDR3 nucleotides: TGTGCCAGCAGTCCCTCGGCGGGTCCTGAAAAACTGTTTTTT. Its translation is CASSPSAGPEKLFF. The genes are TRBV28 and TRBJ1-4; D not certain. Trimming removed 5 bases from V and 7 bases from J, with 14 bases in between. The length of the CDR3 is 14 residues. The V gene's germline CDR1 is MDHEN and CDR2 SYDVKM.

The CDR3 coding sequence is TGTGCCAGCAGACGGACAGGAGAGGGTTCACCCCTCCACTTT. This codes for CASRRTGEGSPLHF. The chain joins TRBV28 to TRBJ1-6; 7 nucleotides align to TRBD1. CDR1 and CDR2 (germline): MDHEN, SYDVKM. The CDR3 length is 14 residues. The ends lost 6 bases at V and 9 bases at J; junction bases unmatched: 8.

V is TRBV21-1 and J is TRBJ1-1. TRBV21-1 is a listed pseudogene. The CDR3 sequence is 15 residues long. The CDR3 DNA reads TGTGCCAGCAGCAAAGGGAGAGGAGAGGAGAATGAAGCTTTCTTT. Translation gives CASSKGRGEENEAFF.

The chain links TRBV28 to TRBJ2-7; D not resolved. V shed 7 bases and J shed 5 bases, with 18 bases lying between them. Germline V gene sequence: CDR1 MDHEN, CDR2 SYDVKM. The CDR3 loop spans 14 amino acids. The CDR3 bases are TGTGCCAGCAACCCCGGAGCCCGGGTGGACGAGCAGTACTTC. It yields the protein CASNPGARVDEQYF.

The DNA of the CDR3 is TGTGCCAGCAGTGACCGCGGAACTAGTCTCTTCAATGAGCAGTTCTTC. Its protein product is CASSDRGTSLFNEQFF. The rearrangement links TRBV2 to TRBJ2-1, with D possibly being TRBD2 (5 bases). CDR1 SNHLY and CDR2 FYNNEI come from the germline V gene. The CDR3 sequence is 16 residues long. Trimming stripped 3 bases from V and 6 bases from J, with 18 bases between.

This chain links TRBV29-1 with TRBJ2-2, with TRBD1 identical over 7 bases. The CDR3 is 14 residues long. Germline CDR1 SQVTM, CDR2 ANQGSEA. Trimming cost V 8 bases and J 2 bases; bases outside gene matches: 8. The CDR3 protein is CSTRDRLNTGELFF. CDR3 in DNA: TGCAGCACCCGGGACAGATTAAACACCGGGGAGCTGTTTTTT.

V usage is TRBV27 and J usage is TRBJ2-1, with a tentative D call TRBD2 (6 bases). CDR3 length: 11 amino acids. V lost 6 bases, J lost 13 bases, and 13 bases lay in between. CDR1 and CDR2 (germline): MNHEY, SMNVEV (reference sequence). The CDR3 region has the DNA TGTGCCAGCAGGAGCGGACTAAGTCAGTTCTTC. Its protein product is CASRSGLSQFF.

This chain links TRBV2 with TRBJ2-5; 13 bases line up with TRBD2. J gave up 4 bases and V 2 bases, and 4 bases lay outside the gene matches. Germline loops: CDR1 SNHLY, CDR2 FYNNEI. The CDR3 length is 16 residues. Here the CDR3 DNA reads TGTGCCAGCAGTGAATGGGGACTAGCGGGAAGAGAGACCCAGTACTTC. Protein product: CASSEWGLAGRETQYF. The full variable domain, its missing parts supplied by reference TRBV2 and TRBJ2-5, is EPEVTQTPSHQVTQMGQEVILRCVPISNHLYFYWYRQILGQKVEFLVSFYNNEISEKSEIFDDQFSVERPDGSNFTLKIRSTKLEDSAMYFCASSEWGLAGRETQYFGPGTRLLVL.

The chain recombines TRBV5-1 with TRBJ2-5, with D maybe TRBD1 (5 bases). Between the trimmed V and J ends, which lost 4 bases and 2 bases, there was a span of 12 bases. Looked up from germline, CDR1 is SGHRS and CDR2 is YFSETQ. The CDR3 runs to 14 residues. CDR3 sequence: CASSPQYRQETQYF. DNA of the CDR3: TGCGCCAGCAGCCCTCAATACAGGCAAGAGACCCAGTACTTC.

The CDR3 nucleotides are TGTGCCACGCCCCGACTAGATCGAGAGACCCAGTACTTC. Amino acids: CATPRLDRETQYF. This chain connects TRBV30 to TRBJ2-5; D possibly corresponds to TRBD2 (6 bases). Germline V gives CDR1 GTSNPN, CDR2 SVGIG (reference sequence). With 8 bases removed from V and 4 bases from J, the gap between germline ends came to 17 bases. The CDR3 loop spans 13 amino acids. Based on the CDR3 plus reference TRBV30 and TRBJ2-5, the full variable domain is SQTIHQWPATLVQPVGSPLSLECTVEGTSNPNLYWYRQAAGRGLQLLFYSVGIGQISSEVPQNLSASRPQDRQFILSSKKLLLSDSGFYLCATPRLDRETQYFGPGTRLLVL.

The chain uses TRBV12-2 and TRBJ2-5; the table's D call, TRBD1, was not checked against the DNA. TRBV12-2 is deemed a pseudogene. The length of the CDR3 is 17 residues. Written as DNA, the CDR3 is TGTGCAAGTCGCTCCCGACAGGGGAAGGTTGTAAGAGAGACCCAGTACTTC. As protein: CASRSRQGKVVRETQYF.

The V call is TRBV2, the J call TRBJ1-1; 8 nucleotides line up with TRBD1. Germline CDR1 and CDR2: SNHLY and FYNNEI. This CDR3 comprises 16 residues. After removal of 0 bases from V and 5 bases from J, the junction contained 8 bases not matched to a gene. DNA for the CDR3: TGTGCCAGCAGTGAAGCGAAGGACAGGGTTGGAACTGAAGCTTTCTTT. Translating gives CASSEAKDRVGTEAFF.

CDR3 bases: TGTGCCACCAGCCAGGGGGCGGGGGGGGCCAACGTCCTGACTTTC. Its protein is CATSQGAGGANVLTF. The chain joins TRBV15 to TRBJ2-6; 8 nucleotides agree with TRBD1. The CDR3 has 15 amino acids. From germline, CDR1 is LNHNV and CDR2 YYDKDF (reference sequence). Trimming cost V 5 bases and J 4 bases; bases outside gene matches: 4.

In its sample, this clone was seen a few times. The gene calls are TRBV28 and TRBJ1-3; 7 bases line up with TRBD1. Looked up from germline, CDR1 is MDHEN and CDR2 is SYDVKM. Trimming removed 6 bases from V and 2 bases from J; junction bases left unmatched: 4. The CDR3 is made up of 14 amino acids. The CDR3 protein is CASRPGTAGNTIYF. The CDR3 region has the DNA TGTGCCAGCAGACCCGGGACAGCTGGAAACACCATATATTTT.

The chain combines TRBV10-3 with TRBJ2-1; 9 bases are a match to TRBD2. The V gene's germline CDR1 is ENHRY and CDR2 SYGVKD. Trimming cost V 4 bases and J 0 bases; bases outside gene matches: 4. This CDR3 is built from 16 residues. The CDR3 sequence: CAISVSGGSSYNEQFF. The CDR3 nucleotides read TGTGCCATCAGTGTCAGCGGGGGGAGCTCCTACAATGAGCAGTTCTTC.

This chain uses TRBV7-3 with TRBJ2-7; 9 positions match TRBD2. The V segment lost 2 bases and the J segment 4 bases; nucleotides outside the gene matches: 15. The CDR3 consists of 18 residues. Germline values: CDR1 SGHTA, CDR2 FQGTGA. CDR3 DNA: TGTGCCAGCAGCTTATACGCTAGCGGGACTAAGGGCGCGTACGAGCAGTACTTC. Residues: CASSLYASGTKGAYEQYF.

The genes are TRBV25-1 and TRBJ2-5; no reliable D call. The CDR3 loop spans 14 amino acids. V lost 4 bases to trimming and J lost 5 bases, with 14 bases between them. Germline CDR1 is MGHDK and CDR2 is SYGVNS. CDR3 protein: CASSGGSLSETQYF. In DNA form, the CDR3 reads TGTGCCAGCAGTGGAGGCAGTTTGTCGGAGACCCAGTACTTC.

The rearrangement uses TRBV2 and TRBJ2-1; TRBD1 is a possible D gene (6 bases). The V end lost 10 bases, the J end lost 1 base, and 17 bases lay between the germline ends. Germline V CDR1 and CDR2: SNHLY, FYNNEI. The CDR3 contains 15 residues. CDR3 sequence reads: CAIIKDRGSYNEQFF. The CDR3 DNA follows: TGTGCCATAATCAAGGACAGAGGTTCCTACAATGAGCAGTTCTTC.

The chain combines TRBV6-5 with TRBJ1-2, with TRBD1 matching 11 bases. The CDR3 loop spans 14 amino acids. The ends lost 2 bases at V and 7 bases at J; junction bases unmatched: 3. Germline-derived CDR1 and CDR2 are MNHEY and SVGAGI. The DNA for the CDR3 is TGTGCCAGCAGTTACGGGGACAGGGGGGTTGGCTACACCTTC. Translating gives CASSYGDRGVGYTF.

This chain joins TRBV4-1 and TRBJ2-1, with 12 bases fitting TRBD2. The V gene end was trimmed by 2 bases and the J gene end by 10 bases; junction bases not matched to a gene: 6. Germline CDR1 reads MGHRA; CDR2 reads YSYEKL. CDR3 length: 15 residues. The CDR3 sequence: CASSQPTSGRYEQFF. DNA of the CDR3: TGCGCCAGCAGCCAACCGACTAGCGGGAGATACGAGCAGTTCTTC.

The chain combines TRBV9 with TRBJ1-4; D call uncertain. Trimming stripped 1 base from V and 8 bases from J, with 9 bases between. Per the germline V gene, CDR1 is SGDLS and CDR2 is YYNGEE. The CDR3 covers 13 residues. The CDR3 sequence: CASSVHDREKLFF. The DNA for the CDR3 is TGTGCCAGCAGCGTACATGATCGGGAAAAACTGTTTTTT.